This entry lists 14 T cell receptor beta chains sequenced from one sample in a study of identical twins. From the 5' RACE reads, TCRdb called clonotypes with MiXCR, one entry per CDR3 protein. The sample lists approximately 700,000 distinct CDR3 sequences; roughly 6.2% were seen once. Sequencing input: naive T cells sorted from blood. The receptors shown here come from a man in his late teens or twenties in good health.

This clonotype was detected only a few times. This rearrangement joins TRBV5-1 to TRBJ2-2, with 8 bases matching TRBD1. Germline loops: CDR1 SGHRS, CDR2 YFSETQ. The V and J ends lost 4 bases and 6 bases, in that order; junction bases with no gene match: 11. The CDR3 has 16 amino acids. The CDR3 is CASSPLDRGTSGELFF. CDR3 sequence (DNA): TGCGCCAGCAGCCCCCTTGACAGGGGAACATCCGGGGAGCTGTTTTTT.

This clonotype was detected a few times. The chain has TRBV5-1 and TRBJ1-1; the D is unclear. Trimming took off 4 bases at V and 0 bases at J, with 13 bases between the two ends. This CDR3 is 15 amino acids long. Germline V gives CDR1 SGHRS, CDR2 YFSETQ. In nucleotides, the CDR3 is TGCGCCAGCAGCCATTACACTGGATTGAACACTGAAGCTTTCTTT. Translating gives CASSHYTGLNTEAFF.

This chain connects TRBV18 to TRBJ2-1; D is uncertain. Trimming stripped 1 base from V and 0 bases from J, with 7 bases between. CDR3 length equals 15 residues. Germline CDR1 KGHSH, CDR2 LQKENI. The CDR3 loop reads CASSPQKSSYNEQFF. CDR3 sequence (DNA): TGTGCCAGCTCACCACAGAAAAGCTCCTACAATGAGCAGTTCTTC.

J is TRBJ2-1 and V is TRBV10-3; D not certain. CDR1 ENHRY and CDR2 SYGVKD come from the germline V gene. The V end lost 5 bases, the J end lost 4 bases, and 12 bases lay between the germline ends. The CDR3 is 14 residues long. CDR3 in DNA: TGTGCCATCAGTACCGGGCCACCATACAATGAGCAGTTCTTC. Amino acids: CAISTGPPYNEQFF.

The table lists this clonotype with a few counts. V and J are TRBV5-1 and TRBJ1-2; D not certain. V shed 0 bases and J shed 2 bases, with 8 bases lying between them. The length of the CDR3 is 14 residues. The germline V gene encodes CDR1 SGHRS and CDR2 YFSETQ. The CDR3 DNA is TGCGCCAGCAGCTTGGAGGAGGTGAACTATGGCTACACCTTC. Translating gives CASSLEEVNYGYTF. The entire variable domain, with the rest obtained from reference TRBV5-1 and TRBJ1-2, is as follows: KAGVTQTPRYLIKTRGQQVTLSCSPISGHRSVSWYQQTPGQGLQFLFEYFSETQRNKGNFPGRFSGRQFSNSRSEMNVSTLELGDSALYLCASSLEEVNYGYTFGSGTRLTVV.

This clonotype was detected many times. This chain connects TRBV29-1 to TRBJ2-3; 7 bases match TRBD2. CDR3 length: 14 residues. Germline lookup yields CDR1 SQVTM and CDR2 ANQGSEA. Trimming removed 6 bases from V and 4 bases from J; junction bases left unmatched: 10. CDR3 nucleotide sequence: TGCAGCGTCGGGCGCGGGAGTGGGCCAGATACGCAGTATTTT. Amino acids: CSVGRGSGPDTQYF.

This clonotype was seen repeatedly, ten times or more. The V and J genes are TRBV6-5 and TRBJ2-2; no firm D call. Germline CDR1 is MNHEY and CDR2 is SVGAGI. V lost 2 bases and J lost 6, with 4 bases in between. This CDR3 is built from 12 residues. CDR3 region: CASSYRAGELFF. CDR3 bases: TGTGCCAGCAGTTACAGGGCCGGGGAGCTGTTTTTT.

The table lists this clonotype with many counts. The chain recombines TRBV15 with TRBJ1-1; the D is unclear. V shed 5 bases and J shed 3 bases, with 16 bases lying between them. Germline CDR1 and CDR2: LNHNV and YYDKDF (reference sequence). The CDR3 totals 15 residues. CDR3 protein: CATSGMKPRDTEAFF. CDR3 sequence (DNA): TGTGCCACCAGCGGGATGAAGCCTCGGGACACTGAAGCTTTCTTT.

Ten or more counts support this clonotype. The chain uses TRBV7-9 and TRBJ2-1, with a tentative D call TRBD2 (5 bases). The CDR3 is 15 amino acids. Germline V gives CDR1 SEHNR, CDR2 FQNEAQ (reference sequence). Trimming pared 1 base from V and 7 bases from J, leaving 14 bases between. The CDR3 DNA reads as TGTGCCAGCAGCTTAGTGACCGGTGGGAGAAATGAGCAGTTCTTC. Translated: CASSLVTGGRNEQFF.

This chain links TRBV12-3 or TRBV12-4 with TRBJ1-1; the match to TRBD1 covers 9 bases. Trimming took 5 bases from V and 0 from J; bases not matched to a gene: 7. This CDR3 spans 16 amino acids. CDR3 sequence: CASSPYRGRLNTEAFF. CDR3 DNA sequence: TGTGCCAGCAGTCCCTACAGGGGGCGGTTGAACACTGAAGCTTTCTTT.

This clonotype was counted at least ten times. The J gene is TRBJ2-4, the V gene TRBV29-1; D unclear. V was pared by 4 bases and J by 0 bases, with 7 bases between. There are 13 residues in the CDR3. The germline V gene has CDR1 SQVTM and CDR2 ANQGSEA. This chain's CDR3 is CSVVALAKNIQYF. Here the CDR3 DNA reads TGCAGCGTTGTTGCACTAGCCAAAAACATTCAGTACTTC.

This clonotype was counted only a few times. The V and J genes are TRBV12-3 or TRBV12-4 and TRBJ2-5; D may be TRBD1 (5 bases). Between the trimmed V and J ends, which lost 7 bases and 7 bases, there was a span of 19 bases. The CDR3 is 14 residues long. CDR3 DNA: TGTGCCAGCACCCCTCGCAGGGTTGAAGGGACCCAGTACTTC. It is translated as CASTPRRVEGTQYF.

This clonotype was seen only a few times. The chain has TRBV7-2 and TRBJ1-2, with 7 bases lining up with TRBD1. V dropped 5 bases and J dropped 4; count of bases not matched to a gene: 16. The CDR3 consists of 17 residues. The germline CDR1 and CDR2 sequences are SGHTA and FQGNSA. The CDR3 loop reads CASSPWTGPFTPYGYTF. CDR3 bases: TGTGCCAGCAGCCCTTGGACAGGTCCCTTTACGCCCTATGGCTACACCTTC. Combining the CDR3 with reference TRBV7-2 and TRBJ1-2 gives the whole variable domain GAGVSQSPSNKVTEKGKDVELRCDPISGHTALYWYRQSLGQGLEFLIYFQGNSAPDKSGLPSDRFSAERTGGSVSTLTIQRTQQEDSAVYLCASSPWTGPFTPYGYTFGSGTRLTVV.

CDR3 region: CASRQGTASNQPQHF. The CDR3 region has the DNA TGTGCCAGCAGGCAGGGGACCGCTAGCAATCAGCCCCAGCATTTT. This chain links TRBV6-1 with TRBJ1-5; a possible D gene is TRBD1 (6 bases). CDR1 MNHNS and CDR2 SASEGT come from the germline V gene. Trimming took off 6 bases at V and 0 bases at J, with 12 bases between the two ends. The CDR3 loop spans 15 amino acids.